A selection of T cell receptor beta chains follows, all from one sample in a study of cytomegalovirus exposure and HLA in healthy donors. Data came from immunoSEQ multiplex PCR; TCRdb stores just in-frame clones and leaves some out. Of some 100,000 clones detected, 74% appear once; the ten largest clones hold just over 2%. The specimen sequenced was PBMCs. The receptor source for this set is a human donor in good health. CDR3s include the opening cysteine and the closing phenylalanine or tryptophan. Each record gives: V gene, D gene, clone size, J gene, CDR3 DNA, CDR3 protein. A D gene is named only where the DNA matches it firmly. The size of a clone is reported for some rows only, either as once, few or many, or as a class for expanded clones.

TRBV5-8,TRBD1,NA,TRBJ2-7,TGTGCCACCACCAGGGGGTATTCCTACGAGCAGTACTTC,CATTRGYSYEQYF
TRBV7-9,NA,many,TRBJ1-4,TGTGCCAGCAGCTTTTACGCAACGCCGGGGGAAAAACTGTTTTTT,CASSFYATPGEKLFF
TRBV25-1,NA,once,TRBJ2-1,TGTGCCAGCAGTGAACGGAGGGGCCGGAACAATGAGCAGTTCTTC,CASSERRGRNNEQFF
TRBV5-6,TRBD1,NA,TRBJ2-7,TGTGCCAGCAGCTTGGGGGGGACAGTAATTTTATCCTACGAGCAGTACTTC,CASSLGGTVILSYEQYF
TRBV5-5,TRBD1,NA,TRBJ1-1,TGTGCCAGCAGCCCACCCGGGACAGAGAACACTGAAGCTTTCTTT,CASSPPGTENTEAFF
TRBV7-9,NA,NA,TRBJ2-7,TGTGCCAGCAGCCTGGGATTAAGGGGCTCATCGAGCTCCTACGAGCAGTACTTC,CASSLGLRGSSSSYEQYF
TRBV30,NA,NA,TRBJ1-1,TGTGCCTGGAGTGTACAACAGGGTGGGGAAGCTTTCTTT,CAWSVQQGGEAFF
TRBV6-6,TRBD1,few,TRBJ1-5,TGTGCCAGCAGAGAGACAGGGGGGCACCTCCCCCAGCATTTT,CASRETGGHLPQHF
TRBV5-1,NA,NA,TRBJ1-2,TGCGCCAGCAGCTCGGGAATTAACTATGGCTACACCTTC,CASSSGINYGYTF
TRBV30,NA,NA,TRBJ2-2,TGTGCCTGGAGTGTGGCCCGCACCGGGGAGCTGTTTTTT,CAWSVARTGELFF
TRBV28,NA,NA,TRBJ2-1,TGTGCCAGCAGTTTGGGGTGGCGGGGAGACAATGAGCAGTTCTTC,CASSLGWRGDNEQFF
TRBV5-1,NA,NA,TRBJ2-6,TGCGCCAGCAGCCTGGGACACGCTGGGGCCAACGTCCTGACTTTC,CASSLGHAGANVLTF
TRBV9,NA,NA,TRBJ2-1,TGTGCCAGCAGCGTAGGGCTAGTAGGTAGCAATGAGCAGTTCTTC,CASSVGLVGSNEQFF
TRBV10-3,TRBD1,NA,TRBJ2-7,TGTGCCATCTCCGGGACAGGGCCCTACGAGCAGTACTTC,CAISGTGPYEQYF
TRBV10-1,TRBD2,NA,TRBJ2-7,TGCGCCAGCAGTGAGGGACTAGCAGGAGCTATCTCCTACGAGCAGTACTTC,CASSEGLAGAISYEQYF
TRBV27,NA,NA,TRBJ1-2,TGTGCCAGCAGTTCGGACAGCCATCGGGGCTATGGCTACACCTTC,CASSSDSHRGYGYTF
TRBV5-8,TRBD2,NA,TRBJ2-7,TGTGCCAGCAGCTGGGAACTAGCGGGGTACTACGAGCAGTACTTC,CASSWELAGYYEQYF
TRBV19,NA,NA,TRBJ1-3,TGTGCCAGTAGTTTCTCCTTAGCGGAAAACACCATATATTTT,CASSFSLAENTIYF